The clone carrying this T cell receptor (beta chain) was picked up one time. Its antigen is undetermined. Use of 60 Vbeta and 13 Jbeta primers characterized the PCR. Data came from immunoSEQ multiplex PCR; TCRdb stores just in-frame clones and leaves some out. The sample shows roughly 150,000 clones, roughly 80% of them seen only once. The source of the sample is a study of cytomegalovirus exposure and HLA in healthy donors. Overall study findings and caveats: The classifier was said to identify cytomegalovirus status with high specificity and sensitivity.

The sample comprised PBMCs. The clonotype comes from a girl aged 2-10 years in good health and CMV-seropositive.

The CDR3 is CASSVEHTDTQYF. CDR3 nucleotides: TGTGCCAGCAGCGTAGAACACACAGATACGCAGTATTTT. J is TRBJ2-3 and V is TRBV9; D ambiguous. Germline V gene lookup returns CDR1 SGDLS and CDR2 YYNGEE. Trimming removed 0 bases from V and 2 bases from J, with 4 bases in between. The CDR3 has 13 amino acids. The full variable domain, rest sourced from reference TRBV9 and TRBJ2-3, is DSGVTQTPKHLITATGQRVTLRCSPRSGDLSVYWYQQSLDQGLQFLIQYYNGEERAKGNILERFSAQQFPDLHSELNLSSLELGDSALYFCASSVEHTDTQYFGPGTRLTVL.